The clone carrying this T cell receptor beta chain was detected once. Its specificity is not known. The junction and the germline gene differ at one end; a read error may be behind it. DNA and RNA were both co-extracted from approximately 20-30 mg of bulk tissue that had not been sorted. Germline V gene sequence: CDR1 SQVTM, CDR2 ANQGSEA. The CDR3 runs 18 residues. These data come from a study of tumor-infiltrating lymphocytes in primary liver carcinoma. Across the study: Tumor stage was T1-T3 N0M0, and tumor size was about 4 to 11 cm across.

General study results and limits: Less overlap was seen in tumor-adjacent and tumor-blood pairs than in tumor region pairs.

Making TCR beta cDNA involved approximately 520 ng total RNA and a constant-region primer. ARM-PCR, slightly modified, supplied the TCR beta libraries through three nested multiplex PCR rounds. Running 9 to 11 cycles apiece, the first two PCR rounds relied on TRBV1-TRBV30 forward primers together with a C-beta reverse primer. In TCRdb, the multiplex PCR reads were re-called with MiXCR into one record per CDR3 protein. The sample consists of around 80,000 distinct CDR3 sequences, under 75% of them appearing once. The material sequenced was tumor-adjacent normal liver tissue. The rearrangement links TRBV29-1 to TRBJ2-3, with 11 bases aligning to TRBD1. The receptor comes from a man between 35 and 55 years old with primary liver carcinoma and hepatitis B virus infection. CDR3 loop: CRVEGQGVIHHSTDTQYF. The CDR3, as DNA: TGTAGAGTTGAGGGACAGGGGGTGATACACCATTCCACAGATACGCAGTATTTT.